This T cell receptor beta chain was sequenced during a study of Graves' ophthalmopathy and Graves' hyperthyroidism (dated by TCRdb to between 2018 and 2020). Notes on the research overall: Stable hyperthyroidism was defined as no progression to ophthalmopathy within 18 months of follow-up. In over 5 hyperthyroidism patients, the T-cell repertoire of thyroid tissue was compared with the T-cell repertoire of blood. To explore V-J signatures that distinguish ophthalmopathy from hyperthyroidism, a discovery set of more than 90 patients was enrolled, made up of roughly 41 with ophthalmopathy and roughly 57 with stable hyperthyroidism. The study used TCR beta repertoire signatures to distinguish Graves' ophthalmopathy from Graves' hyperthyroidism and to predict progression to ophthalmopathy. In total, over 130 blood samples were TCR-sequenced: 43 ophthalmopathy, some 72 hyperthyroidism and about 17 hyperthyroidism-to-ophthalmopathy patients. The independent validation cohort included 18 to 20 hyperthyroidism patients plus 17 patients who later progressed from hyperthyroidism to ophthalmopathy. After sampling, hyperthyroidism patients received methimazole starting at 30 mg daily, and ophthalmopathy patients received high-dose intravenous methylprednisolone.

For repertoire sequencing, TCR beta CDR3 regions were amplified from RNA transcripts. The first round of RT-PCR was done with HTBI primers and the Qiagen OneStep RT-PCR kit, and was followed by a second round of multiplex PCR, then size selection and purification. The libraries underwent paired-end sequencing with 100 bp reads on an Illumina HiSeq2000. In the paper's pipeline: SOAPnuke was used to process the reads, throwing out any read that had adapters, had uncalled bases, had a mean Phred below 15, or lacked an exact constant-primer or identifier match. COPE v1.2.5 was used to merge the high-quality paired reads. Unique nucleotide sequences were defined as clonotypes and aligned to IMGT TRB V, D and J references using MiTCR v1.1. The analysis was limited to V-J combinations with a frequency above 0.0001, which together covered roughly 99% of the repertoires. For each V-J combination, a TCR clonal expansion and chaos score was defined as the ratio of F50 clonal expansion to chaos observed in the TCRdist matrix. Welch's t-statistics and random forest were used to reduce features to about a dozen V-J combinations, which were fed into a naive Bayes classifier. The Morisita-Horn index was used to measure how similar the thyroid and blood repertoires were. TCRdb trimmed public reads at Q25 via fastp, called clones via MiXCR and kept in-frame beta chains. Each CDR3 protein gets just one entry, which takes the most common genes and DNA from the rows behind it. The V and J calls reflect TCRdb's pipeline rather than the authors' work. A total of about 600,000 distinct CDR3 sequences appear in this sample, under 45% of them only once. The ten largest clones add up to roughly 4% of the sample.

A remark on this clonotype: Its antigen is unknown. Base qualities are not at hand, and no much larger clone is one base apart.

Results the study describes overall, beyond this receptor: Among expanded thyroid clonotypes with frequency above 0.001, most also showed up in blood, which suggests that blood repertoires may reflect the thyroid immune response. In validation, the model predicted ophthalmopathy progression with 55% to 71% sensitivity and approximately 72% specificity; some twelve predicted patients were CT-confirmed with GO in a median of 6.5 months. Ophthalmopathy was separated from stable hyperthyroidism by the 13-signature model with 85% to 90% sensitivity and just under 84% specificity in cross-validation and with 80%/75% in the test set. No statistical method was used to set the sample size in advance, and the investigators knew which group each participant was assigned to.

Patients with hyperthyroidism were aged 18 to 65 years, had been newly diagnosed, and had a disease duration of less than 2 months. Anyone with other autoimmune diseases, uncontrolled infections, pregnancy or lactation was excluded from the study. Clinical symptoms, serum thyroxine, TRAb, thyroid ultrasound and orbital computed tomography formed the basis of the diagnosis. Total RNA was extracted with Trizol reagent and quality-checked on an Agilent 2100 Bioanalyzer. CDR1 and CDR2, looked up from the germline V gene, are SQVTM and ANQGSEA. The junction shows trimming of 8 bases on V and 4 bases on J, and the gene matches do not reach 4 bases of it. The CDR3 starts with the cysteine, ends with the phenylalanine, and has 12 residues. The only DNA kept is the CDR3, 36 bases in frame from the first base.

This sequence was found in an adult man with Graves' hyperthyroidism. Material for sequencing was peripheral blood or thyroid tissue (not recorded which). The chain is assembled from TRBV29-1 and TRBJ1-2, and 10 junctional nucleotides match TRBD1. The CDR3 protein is CSSGTGAYGYTF. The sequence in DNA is TGCAGCTCCGGGACAGGGGCCTATGGCTACACCTTC.